Shown below are 30 T cell receptor beta chains from a single sample sequenced in a study of cytomegalovirus exposure and HLA in healthy donors. PCR amplification relied on 60 Vbeta primers (plus 13 Jbeta primers). TCRdb's copy holds only in-frame clones and misses some; the assay was immunoSEQ multiplex PCR. In the table there are about 170,000 clones, around 80% of which are singletons. Material: PBMCs. The receptors derive from a female donor in good health and CMV-seronegative.

The chain uses TRBV14 and TRBJ1-2, with a tentative D call TRBD1 (5 bases). Between the trimmed V and J ends, which lost 3 bases and 1 base, there was a span of 12 bases. CDR1 and CDR2 from the germline V gene are SGHDN and FVKESK. The CDR3 has 15 residues. The CDR3 here is CASSHQTGVNYGYTF. CDR3 DNA sequence: TGTGCCAGCAGCCACCAGACGGGGGTTAACTATGGCTACACCTTC.

V gene TRBV7-7 combines with J gene TRBJ2-5, with a possible D match to TRBD1 (6 bases). The CDR3 is made up of 15 amino acids. The germline V gene encodes CDR1 SSHAT and CDR2 FNYEAQ (reference sequence). V lost 5 bases, J lost 5 bases, and 18 bases lay in between. CDR3 sequence reads: CASSKGVGVSETQYF. CDR3 sequence (DNA): TGTGCCAGCAGCAAGGGGGTGGGGGTGTCGGAGACCCAGTACTTC.

The chain recombines TRBV27 with TRBJ1-4; 9 bases are shared with TRBD1. CDR3 length equals 14 residues. Unmatched junction bases numbered 5, after V lost 5 bases and J lost 7 bases. Germline CDR1 MNHEY, CDR2 SMNVEV (reference sequence). The CDR3 DNA sequence: TGTGCCAGCAGTCCACAGGGGGCGGTTGAAAAACTGTTTTTT. Protein sequence: CASSPQGAVEKLFF.

V and J are TRBV15 and TRBJ1-2, with D maybe TRBD1 (5 bases). Germline lookup yields CDR1 LNHNV and CDR2 YYDKDF (reference sequence). This CDR3 spans 15 amino acids. Trimming shortened V by 0 bases and J by 4 bases, and 12 bases separated the two germline ends. This CDR3 reads CATSRDHRGGYGYTF. In DNA, the CDR3 is TGTGCCACCAGCAGAGATCATAGGGGCGGCTATGGCTACACCTTC.

The CDR3 bases are TGTGCCAGCAGCCAAGGCATAGGACAGGGCGTGTGGGAGCCCCAGCATTTT. It yields the protein CASSQGIGQGVWEPQHF. The V call is TRBV9, the J call TRBJ1-5; 8 nucleotides agree with TRBD1. V lost 4 bases and J lost 8; bases outside the gene matches: 17. Germline assignment: CDR1 SGDLS and CDR2 YYNGEE. This CDR3 has 17 residues.

The chain joins TRBV2 to TRBJ2-5, with a possible D match to TRBD1 (6 bases). This CDR3 has 11 residues. V lost 8 bases and J lost 6, with 10 bases in between. Germline assignment: CDR1 SNHLY and CDR2 FYNNEI. CDR3 loop: CASRDTQTQYF. DNA of the CDR3: TGTGCCAGCCGGGACACCCAGACCCAGTACTTC.

The chain employs TRBV2 and TRBJ1-5, with no clear D. Germline V lookup: CDR1 SNHLY, CDR2 FYNNEI. Trimming took 2 bases from V and 6 from J, leaving 5 bases between them. The CDR3 extends over 12 amino acids. The CDR3 sequence is CASSESVQPQHF. The CDR3 DNA sequence: TGTGCCAGCAGTGAATCGGTTCAGCCCCAGCATTTT.

This clone was picked up one time. The chain recombines TRBV7-2 with TRBJ1-6; TRBD1 is a possible D gene (5 bases). The V and J ends lost 5 bases and 9 bases respectively, with 17 bases between them. The CDR3 contains 15 residues. Germline CDR1 SGHTA, CDR2 FQGNSA. The CDR3 is CASSPAKAGVSPLHF. CDR3 in DNA: TGTGCCAGCAGCCCCGCCAAGGCGGGGGTTTCACCCCTCCACTTT.

The chain has TRBV11-2 and TRBJ1-1, with D tentatively TRBD1 (6 bases). V dropped 3 bases and J dropped 4 bases, with 18 bases sitting between them. Germline CDR1 reads SGHAT; CDR2 reads FQNNGV. The length of the CDR3 is 16 residues. CDR3 loop: CASSFRAAGASTEAFF. The CDR3 DNA reads TGTGCCAGCAGCTTCCGAGCGGCGGGGGCGAGCACTGAAGCTTTCTTT.

V usage is TRBV11-3 and J usage is TRBJ1-2; D call uncertain. V lost 1 base and J lost 3, with 6 bases in between. The CDR3 has 13 residues. Germline V CDR1 and CDR2: SGHNT, YENEEA. The DNA of the CDR3 is TGTGCCAGCAGCTTAGGGCTGTACTATGGCTACACCTTC. Its protein is CASSLGLYYGYTF.

This clone was recorded a few times. CDR3 in DNA: TGTGCCAGCGGGGGGGCCAGATCCTACAATGAGCAGTTCTTC. It is translated as CASGGARSYNEQFF. The genes are TRBV27 and TRBJ2-1; possible D gene TRBD2, 7 bases. CDR1 MNHEY and CDR2 SMNVEV come from the germline V gene (reference sequence). The CDR3 has 14 amino acids. The ends were cut back, 8 bases at V and 1 base at J, with 12 bases in the middle.

J is TRBJ2-4 and V is TRBV7-2, with D unresolved. V lost 5 bases and J 9 bases, leaving 8 bases between the germline ends. From germline, CDR1 is SGHTA and CDR2 FQGNSA. The CDR3 runs to 11 residues. DNA of the CDR3: TGTGCCAGCAGCACTGCTAGCATTCAGTACTTC. Translation: CASSTASIQYF.

The rearrangement uses TRBV18 and TRBJ2-7, with 8 nucleotides matching TRBD1. V was clipped by 0 bases and J by 3 bases; unmatched bases: 4. The CDR3 consists of 15 residues. CDR1 and CDR2 (germline): KGHSH, LQKENI. The CDR3 here is CASSPPGQAHYEQYF. DNA for the CDR3: TGTGCCAGCTCACCACCGGGACAGGCCCACTACGAGCAGTACTTC.

This clone was picked up one time. The chain carries TRBV28 and TRBJ2-3; perhaps TRBD1 as D (6 bases). The CDR3 loop spans 17 amino acids. The germline V gene has CDR1 MDHEN and CDR2 SYDVKM. V was clipped by 5 bases and J by 5 bases, with 23 bases between them. The DNA for the CDR3 is TGTGCCAGCAGTCCAGGGGTTTCGCCAGCCTCCGTAGATACGCAGTATTTT. This encodes CASSPGVSPASVDTQYF. Based on the CDR3 plus reference TRBV28 and TRBJ2-3, the full variable domain is DVKVTQSSRYLVKRTGEKVFLECVQDMDHENMFWYRQDPGLGLRLIYFSYDVKMKEKGDIPEGYSVSREKKERFSLILESASTNQTSMYLCASSPGVSPASVDTQYFGPGTRLTVL.

This chain's CDR3 is CASLQSENTEAFF. The CDR3 DNA follows: TGTGCCAGCTTACAAAGTGAGAACACTGAAGCTTTCTTT. This chain uses TRBV18 with TRBJ1-1; D ambiguous. Trimming removed 7 bases at V and 1 base at J, with 10 bases between. Germline V CDR1 and CDR2: KGHSH, LQKENI. The CDR3 is made up of 13 amino acids.

This clone was observed a single time. The chain links TRBV6-6 to TRBJ1-2; maybe TRBD1 (6 bases). In germline, CDR1 is MNHNY, CDR2 SVGAGI (reference sequence). The CDR3 runs to 14 residues. V was clipped by 7 bases and J by 5 bases, with 17 bases between them. CDR3 protein: CASIPTGGGYGYTF. The CDR3 DNA sequence: TGTGCCAGCATTCCCACGGGGGGCGGGTATGGCTACACCTTC.

This sequence joins TRBV5-1 and TRBJ2-7; 9 nucleotides align to TRBD1. CDR3 length equals 14 residues. Germline-derived CDR1 and CDR2 are SGHRS and YFSETQ. Trimming removed 7 bases from V and 3 bases from J; junction bases left unmatched: 8. The CDR3 nucleotides are TGCGCCAGCTATCCCTCGACAGGGGGCTACGAGCAGTACTTC. This translates into CASYPSTGGYEQYF.

This clone was picked up a small number of times. The CDR3 region is CASSQRSTGQGAWGYTF. The CDR3 DNA reads as TGCGCCAGCAGCCAAAGATCGACGGGACAGGGGGCTTGGGGCTACACCTTC. The rearrangement joins TRBV4-1 to TRBJ1-2; 12 nucleotides agree with TRBD1. There are 17 residues in the CDR3. After removal of 2 bases from V and 8 bases from J, the junction contained 12 bases not matched to a gene. CDR1 and CDR2 (germline): MGHRA, YSYEKL.

V usage is TRBV7-8 and J usage is TRBJ1-6; TRBD1 matches 7 bases. Trimming took 3 bases from V and 8 from J; bases not matched to a gene: 1. The CDR3 contains 13 residues. The V gene's germline CDR1 is SGHVS and CDR2 FQNEAQ. CDR3 bases: TGTGCCAGCAGCTTTACAGGGGATTCACCCCTCCACTTT. This translates into CASSFTGDSPLHF.

V gene TRBV6-5 combines with J gene TRBJ1-2; TRBD1 matches at 7 bases. The CDR3 is 14 amino acids. V was pared by 6 bases and J by 0 bases, with 4 bases of the junction left unmatched. Looked up from germline, CDR1 is MNHEY and CDR2 is SVGAGI. The CDR3 region is CASRRDSTNYGYTF. The CDR3 region has the DNA TGTGCCAGCAGAAGGGACAGTACTAACTATGGCTACACCTTC.

The chain joins TRBV6-6 to TRBJ2-4, with 12 bases matching TRBD2. The ends lost 4 bases at V and 16 bases at J; junction bases unmatched: 5. The CDR3 runs to 12 residues. CDR1 and CDR2 (germline): MNHNY, SVGAGI (reference sequence). The CDR3 DNA is TGTGCCAGCAGTTCCCGGACTAGCGGGATCTACTTC. It is translated as CASSSRTSGIYF.

This chain connects TRBV18 to TRBJ1-6, with a tentative D call TRBD1 (5 bases). Between the trimmed V and J ends, which lost 6 bases and 7 bases, there was a span of 19 bases. The CDR3 extends over 16 amino acids. Germline values: CDR1 KGHSH, CDR2 LQKENI. CDR3 DNA sequence: TGTGCCAGCTCCCGGGCCAATACGGGGGTGAATTCACCCCTCCACTTT. Protein sequence: CASSRANTGVNSPLHF.

This clone turned up a few times. The gene calls are TRBV6-6 and TRBJ1-6, with D perhaps TRBD1 (6 bases). The CDR3 has 15 amino acids. The germline V gene encodes CDR1 MNHNY and CDR2 SVGAGI (reference sequence). V shed 5 bases and J shed 3 bases, with 11 bases lying between them. The CDR3, as DNA: TGTGCCAGCAGTCCGCGGACAGTCTATAATTCACCCCTCCACTTT. Its translation: CASSPRTVYNSPLHF.

This clone has only a few counts. V and J are TRBV7-2 and TRBJ2-3, with 7 bases aligning to TRBD1. The trim removed 5 bases at V and 3 bases at J, leaving 11 bases unmatched. Germline lookup yields CDR1 SGHTA and CDR2 FQGNSA. The CDR3 consists of 16 residues. The CDR3 region is CASSPRQGMRTDTQYF. CDR3 DNA: TGTGCCAGCAGCCCCCGACAGGGAATGAGGACAGATACGCAGTATTTT. Combining the CDR3 with reference TRBV7-2 and TRBJ2-3 gives the whole variable domain GAGVSQSPSNKVTEKGKDVELRCDPISGHTALYWYRQSLGQGLEFLIYFQGNSAPDKSGLPSDRFSAERTGGSVSTLTIQRTQQEDSAVYLCASSPRQGMRTDTQYFGPGTRLTVL.

The V call is TRBV4-2, the J call TRBJ2-3; D might be TRBD2 (5 bases). Per germline, CDR1 LGHNA and CDR2 YNFKEQ. This CDR3 has 16 amino acids. The V and J ends lost 1 base and 0 bases respectively, with 11 bases between them. The CDR3 DNA follows: TGTGCCAGCAGCCAAGTTAGAACTAGAAGCACAGATACGCAGTATTTT. Amino acids: CASSQVRTRSTDTQYF.

This clone was recorded only once. This sequence joins TRBV28 and TRBJ2-7; the D gene is possibly TRBD1 (6 bases). This CDR3 comprises 14 residues. Trimming pared 1 base from V and 3 bases from J, leaving 10 bases between. Germline lookup yields CDR1 MDHEN and CDR2 SYDVKM. The CDR3 sequence: CASSLSGAVYEQYF. CDR3 DNA sequence: TGTGCCAGCAGTTTATCAGGGGCCGTCTACGAGCAGTACTTC.

V and J are TRBV5-4 and TRBJ2-1; tentatively, D is TRBD2 (6 bases). Between the trimmed V and J ends, which lost 0 bases and 10 bases, there was a span of 8 bases. Per germline, CDR1 SGHNT and CDR2 YYREEE (reference sequence). The CDR3 is made up of 12 amino acids. CDR3 sequence: CASSLVAEEQFF. For the CDR3, the DNA is TGTGCCAGCAGCTTGGTAGCGGAAGAGCAGTTCTTC.

This clone has only one observation. The V and J genes are TRBV27 and TRBJ2-2; 11 nucleotides agree with TRBD2. CDR1 and CDR2 from the germline V gene are MNHEY and SMNVEV (reference sequence). This CDR3 spans 15 amino acids. V lost 6 bases to trimming and J lost 6 bases; unmatched junction nucleotides: 6. The CDR3 region has the DNA TGTGCCAGCAGCCTAACTAGCGGGAGAGCCGGGGAGCTGTTTTTT. Translating gives CASSLTSGRAGELFF.

This clone was detected only once. The chain is built from TRBV4-2 and TRBJ2-7, with TRBD1 matching 9 bases. Germline trimming cut 8 bases from V and 6 bases from J; bases unmatched to any gene: 8. Germline-derived CDR1 and CDR2 are LGHNA and YNFKEQ. This CDR3 contains 13 residues. CDR3 DNA sequence: TGTGCCAGCGCGGGACCGACAGGGGGCGAGCAGTACTTC. Its protein is CASAGPTGGEQYF.

The J gene is TRBJ2-6, the V gene TRBV5-1; D remains unclear. V lost 2 bases to trimming and J lost 6 bases, with 21 bases between them. The CDR3 sequence is 18 residues long. Germline lookup yields CDR1 SGHRS and CDR2 YFSETQ. The DNA of the CDR3 is TGCGCCAGCAGCTTTCTCTCAGACTGGTCCCCTGAGGCCAACGTCCTGACTTTC. Translating gives CASSFLSDWSPEANVLTF.